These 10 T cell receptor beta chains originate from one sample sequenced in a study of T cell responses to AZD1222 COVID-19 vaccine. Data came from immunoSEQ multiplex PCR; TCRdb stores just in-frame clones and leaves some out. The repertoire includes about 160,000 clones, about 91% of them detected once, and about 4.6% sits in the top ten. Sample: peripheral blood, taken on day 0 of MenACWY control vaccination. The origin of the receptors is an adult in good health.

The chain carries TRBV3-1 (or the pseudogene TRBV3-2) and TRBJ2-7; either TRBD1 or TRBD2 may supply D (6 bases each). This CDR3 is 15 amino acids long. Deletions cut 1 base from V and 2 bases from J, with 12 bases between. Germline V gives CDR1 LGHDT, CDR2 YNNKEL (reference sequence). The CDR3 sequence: CASSQVFGGPYEQYF. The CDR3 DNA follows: TGTGCCAGCAGCCAAGTTTTCGGGGGCCCCTACGAGCAGTACTTC.

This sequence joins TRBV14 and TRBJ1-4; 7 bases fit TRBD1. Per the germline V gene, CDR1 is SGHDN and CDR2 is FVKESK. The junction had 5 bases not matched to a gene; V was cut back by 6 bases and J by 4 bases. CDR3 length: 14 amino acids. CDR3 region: CASRQGQNNEKLFF. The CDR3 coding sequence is TGTGCCAGCAGACAGGGACAGAATAATGAAAAACTGTTTTTT.

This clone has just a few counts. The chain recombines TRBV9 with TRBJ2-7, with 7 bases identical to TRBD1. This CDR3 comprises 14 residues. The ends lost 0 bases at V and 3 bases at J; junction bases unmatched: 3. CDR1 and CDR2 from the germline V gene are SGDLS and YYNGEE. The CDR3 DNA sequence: TGTGCCAGCAGCGTAGGGGACAGCGGCTACGAGCAGTACTTC. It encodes CASSVGDSGYEQYF.

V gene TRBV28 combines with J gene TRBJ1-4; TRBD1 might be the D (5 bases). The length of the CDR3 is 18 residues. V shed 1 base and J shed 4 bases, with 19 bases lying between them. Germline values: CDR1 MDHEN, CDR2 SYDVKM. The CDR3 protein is CASSLLGTFGTGNEKLFF. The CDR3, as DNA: TGTGCCAGCAGTTTATTGGGGACCTTCGGGACGGGTAATGAAAAACTGTTTTTT.

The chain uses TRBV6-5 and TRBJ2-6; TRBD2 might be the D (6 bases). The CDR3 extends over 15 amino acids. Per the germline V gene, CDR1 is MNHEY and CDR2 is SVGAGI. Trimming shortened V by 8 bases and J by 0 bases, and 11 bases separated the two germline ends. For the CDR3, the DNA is TGTGCCAGCGGGGACGGGAGCTCTGGGGCCAACGTCCTGACTTTC. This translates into CASGDGSSGANVLTF.

The CDR3 coding sequence is TGCGCCAGCAGCTTGGGGACAGGGGGCTACGAGCAGTACTTC. Translated, it gives CASSLGTGGYEQYF. The chain recombines TRBV5-1 with TRBJ2-7; TRBD1 agrees at 10 bases. Per germline, CDR1 SGHRS and CDR2 YFSETQ. This CDR3 is built from 14 residues. V shed 0 bases and J 3 bases; nucleotides not matched to a gene: 0.

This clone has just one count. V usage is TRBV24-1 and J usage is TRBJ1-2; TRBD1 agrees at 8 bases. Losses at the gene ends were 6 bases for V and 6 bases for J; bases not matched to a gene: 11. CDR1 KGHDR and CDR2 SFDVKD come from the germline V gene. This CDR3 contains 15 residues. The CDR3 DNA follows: TGTGCCACCAGTACCTCGACAGGGGCGTACGATGGCTACACCTTC. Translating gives CATSTSTGAYDGYTF.

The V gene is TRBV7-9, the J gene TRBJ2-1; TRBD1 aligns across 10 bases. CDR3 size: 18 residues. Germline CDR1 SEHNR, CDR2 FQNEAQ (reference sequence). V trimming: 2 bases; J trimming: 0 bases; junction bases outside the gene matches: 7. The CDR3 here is CASSLPTGGVSSYNEQFF. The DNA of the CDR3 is TGTGCCAGCAGCTTACCGACAGGGGGCGTAAGCTCCTACAATGAGCAGTTCTTC.

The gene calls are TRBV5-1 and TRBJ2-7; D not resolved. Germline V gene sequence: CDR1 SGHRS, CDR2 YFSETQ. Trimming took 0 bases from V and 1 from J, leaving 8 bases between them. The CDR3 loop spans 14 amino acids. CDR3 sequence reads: CASSLVGNSYEQYF. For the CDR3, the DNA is TGCGCCAGCAGCTTGGTTGGAAATTCCTACGAGCAGTACTTC.

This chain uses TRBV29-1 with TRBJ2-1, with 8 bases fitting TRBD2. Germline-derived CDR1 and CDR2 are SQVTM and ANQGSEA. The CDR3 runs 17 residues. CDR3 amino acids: CSWGHPSGYRVTDEQFF. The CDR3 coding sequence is TGCAGTTGGGGACACCCTAGCGGGTACCGAGTTACCGATGAGCAGTTCTTC.